A selection of T cell receptor beta chains follows, all from one sample in a study of cytomegalovirus exposure and HLA in healthy donors. The repertoire was sequenced with immunoSEQ multiplex PCR; TCRdb's copy has only in-frame clones and lacks some. In the table there are 75,000 to 80,000 clones, under 80% of which are singletons. The sequenced sample was PBMCs. Every receptor here comes from a man aged 60-69 years in good health and CMV-seropositive. Each CDR3 is given with its conserved first and last residue. D genes are given only for firm matches. Clone size appears in some rows only: once, few, many, or a class for an expanded clone.

cdr3_nt	cdr3_aa	v_call	j_call	clone_size	d_call
TGTGCCAGTAGCCCCGGGACAGCAACTAATGAAAAACTGTTTTTT	CASSPGTATNEKLFF	TRBV19	TRBJ1-4	few	TRBD1
TGTGCCAGTGGACAGAGGAACACCGGGGAGCTGTTTTTT	CASGQRNTGELFF	TRBV2	TRBJ2-2	.	.
TGTGCCAGCAGTTTATCCGGGACAGGGGCTGAAAAACTGTTTTTT	CASSLSGTGAEKLFF	TRBV27	TRBJ1-4	.	TRBD1
TGCGCCAGCAGTGAGATTACCCGCGGGACCCAGTACTTC	CASSEITRGTQYF	TRBV10-2	TRBJ2-5	once	.
TGTGCCAGTAGTATTAGCGGTGACGGCTCCTACGAGCAGTACTTC	CASSISGDGSYEQYF	TRBV19	TRBJ2-7	.	.
TGTGCCAGTAGTCCTCCGGCGGGGGCAGATACGCAGTATTTT	CASSPPAGADTQYF	TRBV19	TRBJ2-3	medium-sized	TRBD2
TGTGCCAGCAGTTACGGGAGGGGTCAGCCCCAGCATTTT	CASSYGRGQPQHF	TRBV6-5	TRBJ1-5	.	.
TGTGCCAGCAGTTACACCGGGACAGGAAGAGGAAACGAGCAGTACTTC	CASSYTGTGRGNEQYF	TRBV6-5	TRBJ2-7	.	TRBD1
TGTGCCAGCAATCTGCCTACTAGCGGTAGCACAGATACGCAGTATTTT	CASNLPTSGSTDTQYF	TRBV28	TRBJ2-3	.	TRBD2
TGTGCCAGCAGCCTTTATGACTATGGCTACACCTTC	CASSLYDYGYTF	TRBV7-9	TRBJ1-2	.	.
TGTGCCAGCAGTGACTCAGGCTACGAGCAGTACTTC	CASSDSGYEQYF	TRBV6-1	TRBJ2-7	.	.
TGTGCCAGCAGCTCGAACAGCAACTATGGCTACACCTTC	CASSSNSNYGYTF	TRBV7-6	TRBJ1-2	.	.
TGCGCCAGCAGCTTGTCGGGAGGGCCCTACAATGAGCAGTTCTTC	CASSLSGGPYNEQFF	TRBV5-1	TRBJ2-1	.	TRBD2
TGTGCCAGCAGCTGGGGCGCCGGGGAGCTGTTTTTT	CASSWGAGELFF	TRBV14	TRBJ2-2	.	.
TGTGCCAGCAGCTTTACTAGCGGCTCTAGCACAGATACGCAGTATTTT	CASSFTSGSSTDTQYF	TRBV11-2	TRBJ2-3	.	TRBD2
TGTGCCAGCAGCCAAACAGGGGGTGGAGGGACCCAGTACTTC	CASSQTGGGGTQYF	TRBV7-6	TRBJ2-5	.	TRBD1
TGTGCCAGCAGCTCGCCCACGAAAAAAACAGGAAGCACTGAAGCTTTCTTT	CASSSPTKKTGSTEAFF	TRBV7-9	TRBJ1-1	.	.
TGCAGCGTTGGGGAGGAGACCCAGTACTTC	CSVGEETQYF	TRBV29-1	TRBJ2-5	.	.
TGTGCCGCCTCACAGGGGCGGGCACCCCTCCACTTT	CAASQGRAPLHF	TRBV19	TRBJ1-6	few	TRBD1
TGTGCCAGCAGCGTAGATAGCGGCCAGACAGATACGCAGTATTTT	CASSVDSGQTDTQYF	TRBV9	TRBJ2-3	.	.
TGTGCCAGCAGCTCCCCAAGGGGCATCGGCACTGAAGCTTTCTTT	CASSSPRGIGTEAFF	TRBV7-9	TRBJ1-1	once	.
TGTGCCAGCAAAGCCTGGGGAGACCAGCCCCAGCATTTT	CASKAWGDQPQHF	TRBV27	TRBJ1-5	.	.
TGTGCCAGCAGCTTAGCTACTTCTTCCCACACTGAAGCTTTCTTT	CASSLATSSHTEAFF	TRBV7-2	TRBJ1-1	few	.
TGTGAAAGGCCCAGGACTCCTCAAGAGACCCAGTACTTC	CERPRTPQETQYF	TRBV6-7	TRBJ2-5	.	.
TGTGCCAGCAGTCGGAGTTTCGATGGCTACACCTTC	CASSRSFDGYTF	TRBV2	TRBJ1-2	.	.
TGTGCCAGTGACGGGGGGAACACCGGGGAGCTGTTTTTT	CASDGGNTGELFF	TRBV19	TRBJ2-2	.	.
TGTGCCAGCAGCAAAGGAGGGATAAGCTCCTACGAGCAGTACTTC	CASSKGGISSYEQYF	TRBV7-2	TRBJ2-7	.	.
TGTGCCAGCAGCTATAACAGGGTTACTAATGAAAAACTGTTTTTT	CASSYNRVTNEKLFF	TRBV11-2	TRBJ1-4	.	.
TGCGCCAGCAGCTTGGCCGGTCAGGACACCGGGGAGCTGTTTTTT	CASSLAGQDTGELFF	TRBV5-1	TRBJ2-2	.	.
TGTGCCAGCGGGGGACTAGCGGGCACAGATACGCAGTATTTT	CASGGLAGTDTQYF	TRBV2	TRBJ2-3	.	TRBD2
TGTGCCAGCAGCGTGACAGGGGTGTCCTCCTACGAGCAGTACTTC	CASSVTGVSSYEQYF	TRBV9	TRBJ2-7	.	TRBD1
TGTGCCAGCAGCTGGGCCGGGACAGACAACGAGCAGTACTTC	CASSWAGTDNEQYF	TRBV7-9	TRBJ2-7	once	TRBD1
TGTGCCGGTAGTATAGGAGGACAGATTACTTATTATGGCTACACCTTC	CAGSIGGQITYYGYTF	TRBV19	TRBJ1-2	.	.
TGCGCCAGCAGCTCCTACTGGGGAGGGGCCTACGAGCAGTACTTC	CASSSYWGGAYEQYF	TRBV5-1	TRBJ2-7	.	TRBD2
TGCGCCAGCAGCTCAGGGACAGTCAACTCACCCCTCCACTTT	CASSSGTVNSPLHF	TRBV5-1	TRBJ1-6	.	TRBD1
TGTGCCAGCAGCCGCCAGGTCAACACTGAAGCTTTCTTT	CASSRQVNTEAFF	TRBV11-3	TRBJ1-1	.	.
TGTGCCTGGGGACAGTTCTCTGGCTACACCTTC	CAWGQFSGYTF	TRBV30	TRBJ1-2	.	.
TGTGCCAGCAGTGAACAGGGCTCCTACGAGCAGTACTTC	CASSEQGSYEQYF	TRBV6-1	TRBJ2-7	.	.
TGTGCCTGGAGTGCGGGAACCTACAATGAGCAGTTCTTC	CAWSAGTYNEQFF	TRBV30	TRBJ2-1	.	.
TGTGCCAGCAGCAAAGGGACAGGAGTAAATCAGCCCCAGCATTTT	CASSKGTGVNQPQHF	TRBV7-9	TRBJ1-5	.	TRBD1
TGTGCCAGCAGTTACGGGACACCCGGTTTCGGCTACGAGCAGTACTTC	CASSYGTPGFGYEQYF	TRBV6-5	TRBJ2-7	once	.
TGTGCCAGCAGGGCTACCGGGACACTGCTTGAAGCTTTCTTT	CASRATGTLLEAFF	TRBV2	TRBJ1-1	once	.
TGTGCTAGTGGTTTGGCCCATTATGGCTACACCTTC	CASGLAHYGYTF	TRBV12-5	TRBJ1-2	.	.
TGTGCCAGCAGTGAAAAGAGGGCTAGCGGGTCAAATGAGCAGTTCTTC	CASSEKRASGSNEQFF	TRBV6-1	TRBJ2-1	.	TRBD2
TGTGCCAGCAGTGAAGAAGGGGTTACTAATGAAAAACTGTTTTTT	CASSEEGVTNEKLFF	TRBV2	TRBJ1-4	.	.
TGCGCCAGCAGCTTGGCTCCAGGGAAAGAGACCCAGTACTTC	CASSLAPGKETQYF	TRBV5-1	TRBJ2-5	.	.
TGTGCCAGCAGCTTCCAGGGGGTTGAGCAGTTCTTC	CASSFQGVEQFF	TRBV7-2	TRBJ2-1	.	TRBD1
TGTGCCAGCACCCCGCAAGGGGGAGATACGCAGTATTTT	CASTPQGGDTQYF	TRBV5-8	TRBJ2-3	few	.
TGTGCCATCAGTGAGTCGACCGGGACAGCCTTCTACGAGCAGTACTTC	CAISESTGTAFYEQYF	TRBV10-3	TRBJ2-7	.	TRBD1
TGTGCCAGCAGCCTAGTTTGGGAGGTCTCTGGAAACACCATATATTTT	CASSLVWEVSGNTIYF	TRBV11-2	TRBJ1-3	.	.
TGTGCCAGCAGTCTTAGCTCCTACAATGAGCAGTTCTTC	CASSLSSYNEQFF	TRBV27	TRBJ2-1	.	.
TGCAGTGCTCCGGACAGATACTACACCTTC	CSAPDRYYTF	TRBV20-1	TRBJ1-2	.	.
TGCGCCAGCAGCTTGGTACCTAGCGGGAGCTCCTACGAGCAGTACTTC	CASSLVPSGSSYEQYF	TRBV5-1	TRBJ2-7	.	TRBD2
TGTGCCATCAGTGAGGCAGGGGGCTCCTACGAGCAGTACTTC	CAISEAGGSYEQYF	TRBV10-3	TRBJ2-7	.	TRBD1
TGTGCCAGCAGCTTCTTTCTACAGGGCCCTCAAGAGACCCAGTACTTC	CASSFFLQGPQETQYF	TRBV7-2	TRBJ2-5	.	.
TGTGCCAGCAGTAGTGGGCACTACGAGCAGTACTTC	CASSSGHYEQYF	TRBV27	TRBJ2-7	few	.